What follows are 7 T cell receptor beta chains derived from one specimen sequenced in a study of T-cell memory formation after mild COVID-19. TCRdb re-called the 5' RACE reads with MiXCR, one entry per CDR3 protein. Among fewer than 350,000 distinct CDR3 sequences listed, roughly 8.2% were seen once. The specimen was PBMCs or a T cell subset sorted from them (not recorded which). These receptor sequences come from a man aged 18 to 30 who had mild COVID-19 (a few samples of this study predate the infection). Cell type and time point are not known.

This clonotype was seen repeatedly, ten times or more. The CDR3 loop is CASSQGTSHTEAFF. CDR3 nucleotides: TGCGCCAGCAGCCAAGGGACCAGTCACACTGAAGCTTTCTTT. The chain carries TRBV4-3 and TRBJ1-1; D call uncertain. The CDR3 runs to 14 residues. The germline CDR1 and CDR2 sequences are LGHNA and YSLEER. Trimming shortened V by 1 base and J by 3 bases, and 9 bases separated the two germline ends.

The J gene is TRBJ1-4, the V gene TRBV4-3; D not resolved. The CDR3 totals 16 residues. The ends were cut back, 4 bases at V and 6 bases at J, with 18 bases in the middle. The germline gives CDR1 LGHNA, CDR2 YSLEER. CDR3 nucleotides: TGCGCCAGCAGCCCCGGCCGACAAGTATATTATGAAAAACTGTTTTTT. Translated: CASSPGRQVYYEKLFF.

Remarks on this clonotype: At one end the junction does not follow the germline gene, possibly because of a read error. The V and J genes are TRBV5-4 and TRBJ2-2; D uncertain. Germline CDR1 and CDR2: SGHNT and YYREEE (reference sequence). The CDR3 consists of 15 residues. The chain's CDR3 is CASSTNVANTGELFF. CDR3 in DNA: TGTGCAAGCAGCACGAACGTGGCGAACACCGGGGAGCTGTTTTTT.

The chain uses TRBV27 and TRBJ1-1; perhaps TRBD1 as D (6 bases). From germline, CDR1 is MNHEY and CDR2 SMNVEV (reference sequence). V shed 6 bases and J shed 4 bases, with 15 bases lying between them. This CDR3 region has 14 residues. DNA of the CDR3: TGTGCCAGCAGCCTGGGCGTGGGGGCCACTGAAGCTTTCTTT. Translation: CASSLGVGATEAFF.

Ten or more counts support this clonotype. The rearrangement joins TRBV5-1 to TRBJ2-1, with a tentative D call TRBD1 (6 bases). This CDR3 has 15 residues. Trimming removed 1 base at V and 4 bases at J, with 12 bases between. Germline CDR1 SGHRS, CDR2 YFSETQ. In nucleotides, the CDR3 is TGCGCCAGCAGCTTGCATGGGCAGGGGTACAATGAGCAGTTCTTC. Encoded protein: CASSLHGQGYNEQFF.

This clonotype was picked up a small number of times. J is TRBJ2-1 and V is TRBV30, with D possibly TRBD2 on 6 matching bases. Germline CDR1 GTSNPN, CDR2 SVGIG (reference sequence). The length of the CDR3 is 15 residues. Trimming cost V 3 bases and J 0 bases, with 12 bases left between them. The chain's CDR3 is CAWSTGTSSYNEQFF. CDR3 sequence (DNA): TGTGCCTGGAGCACGGGGACTTCCTCCTACAATGAGCAGTTCTTC.

This clonotype was picked up a small number of times. The chain has TRBV7-9 and TRBJ2-5; D perhaps matches TRBD2 (5 bases). CDR1 and CDR2 from the germline V gene are SEHNR and FQNEAQ (reference sequence). The CDR3 runs 13 residues. V lost 5 bases, J lost 5 bases, and 12 bases lay in between. CDR3 amino acids: CASSHRGEETQYF. Written as DNA, the CDR3 is TGTGCCAGCAGCCATCGGGGAGAGGAGACCCAGTACTTC.